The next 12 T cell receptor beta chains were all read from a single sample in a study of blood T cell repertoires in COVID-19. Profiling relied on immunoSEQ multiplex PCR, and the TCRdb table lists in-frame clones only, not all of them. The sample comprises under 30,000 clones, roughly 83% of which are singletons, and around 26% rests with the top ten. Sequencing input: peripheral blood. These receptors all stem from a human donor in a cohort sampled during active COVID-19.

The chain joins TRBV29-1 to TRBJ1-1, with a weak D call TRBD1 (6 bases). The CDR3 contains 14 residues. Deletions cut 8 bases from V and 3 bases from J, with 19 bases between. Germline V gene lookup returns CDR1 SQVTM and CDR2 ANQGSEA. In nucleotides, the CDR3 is TGCAGCACCCGAGTGGGGGCGGGGGACACTGAAGCTTTCTTT. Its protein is CSTRVGAGDTEAFF. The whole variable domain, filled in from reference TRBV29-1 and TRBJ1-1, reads SAVISQKPSRDICQRGTSLTIQCQVDSQVTMMFWYRQQPGQSLTLIATANQGSEATYESGFVIDKFPISRPNLTFSTLTVSNMSPEDSSIYLCSTRVGAGDTEAFFGQGTRLTVV.

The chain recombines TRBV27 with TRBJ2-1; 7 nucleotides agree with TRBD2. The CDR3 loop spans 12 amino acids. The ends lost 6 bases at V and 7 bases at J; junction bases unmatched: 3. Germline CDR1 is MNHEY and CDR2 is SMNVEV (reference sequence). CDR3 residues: CASSRTSNEQFF. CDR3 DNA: TGTGCCAGCAGCCGGACTAGTAATGAGCAGTTCTTC.

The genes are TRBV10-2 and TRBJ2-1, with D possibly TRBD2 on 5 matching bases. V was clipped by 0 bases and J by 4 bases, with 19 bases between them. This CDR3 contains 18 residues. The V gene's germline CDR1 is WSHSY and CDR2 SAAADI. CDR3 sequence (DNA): TGCGCCAGCAGTGAGTCGCTCGGGATGGCTCGGGCTTACAATGAGCAGTTCTTC. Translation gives CASSESLGMARAYNEQFF.

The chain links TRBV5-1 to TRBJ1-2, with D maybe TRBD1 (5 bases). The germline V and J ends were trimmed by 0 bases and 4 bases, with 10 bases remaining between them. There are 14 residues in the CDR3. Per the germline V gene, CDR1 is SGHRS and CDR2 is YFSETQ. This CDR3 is CASSLGGTGYGYTF. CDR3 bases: TGCGCCAGCAGCTTGGGGGGCACCGGCTATGGCTACACCTTC.

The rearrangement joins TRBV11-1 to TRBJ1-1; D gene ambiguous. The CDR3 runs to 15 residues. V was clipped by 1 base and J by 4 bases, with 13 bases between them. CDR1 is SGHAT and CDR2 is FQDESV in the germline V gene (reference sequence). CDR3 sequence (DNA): TGTGCCAGCAGCTTAGAATCTTTCCGAGGCACTGAAGCTTTCTTT. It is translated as CASSLESFRGTEAFF.

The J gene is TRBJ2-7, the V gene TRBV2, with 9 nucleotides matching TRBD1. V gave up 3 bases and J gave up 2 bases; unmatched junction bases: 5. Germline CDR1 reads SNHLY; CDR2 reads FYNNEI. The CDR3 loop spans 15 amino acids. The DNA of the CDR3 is TGTGCCAGCAGTGAGTGGACAGGGGAACCCTACGAGCAGTACTTC. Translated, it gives CASSEWTGEPYEQYF.

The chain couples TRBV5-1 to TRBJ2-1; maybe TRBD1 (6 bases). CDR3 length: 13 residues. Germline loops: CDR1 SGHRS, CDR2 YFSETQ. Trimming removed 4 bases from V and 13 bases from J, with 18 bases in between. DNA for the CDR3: TGCGCCAGCAGCAATACCGGGACAATCACTCAGTTCTTC. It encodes CASSNTGTITQFF.

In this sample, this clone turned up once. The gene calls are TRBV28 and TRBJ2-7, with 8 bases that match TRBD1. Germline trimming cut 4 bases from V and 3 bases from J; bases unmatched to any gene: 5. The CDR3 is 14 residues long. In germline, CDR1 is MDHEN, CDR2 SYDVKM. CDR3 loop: CASSSGRGHYEQYF. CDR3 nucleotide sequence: TGTGCCAGCAGTTCGGGCAGGGGGCACTACGAGCAGTACTTC.

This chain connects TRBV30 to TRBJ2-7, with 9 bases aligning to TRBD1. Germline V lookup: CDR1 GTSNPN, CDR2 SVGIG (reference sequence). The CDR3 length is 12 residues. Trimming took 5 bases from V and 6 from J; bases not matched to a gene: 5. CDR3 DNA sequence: TGTGCCTGGGGTCCGACAGGGGGCGAGCAGTACTTC. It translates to CAWGPTGGEQYF.

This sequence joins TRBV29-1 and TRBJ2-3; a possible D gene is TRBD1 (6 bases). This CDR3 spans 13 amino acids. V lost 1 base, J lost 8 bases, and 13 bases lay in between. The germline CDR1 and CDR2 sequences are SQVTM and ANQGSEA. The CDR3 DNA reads TGCAGCGTTGAAGGTAGCAGGGGTGGTACGCAGTATTTT. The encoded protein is CSVEGSRGGTQYF.

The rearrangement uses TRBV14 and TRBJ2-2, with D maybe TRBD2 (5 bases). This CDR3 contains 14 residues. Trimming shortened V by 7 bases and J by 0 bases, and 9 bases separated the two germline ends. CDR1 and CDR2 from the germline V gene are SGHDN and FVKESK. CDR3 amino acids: CASKSLANTGELFF. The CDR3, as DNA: TGTGCCAGCAAATCACTAGCGAACACCGGGGAGCTGTTTTTT.

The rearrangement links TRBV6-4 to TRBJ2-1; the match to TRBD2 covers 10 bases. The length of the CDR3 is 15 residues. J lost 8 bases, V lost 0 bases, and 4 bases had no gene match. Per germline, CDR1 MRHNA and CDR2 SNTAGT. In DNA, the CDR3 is TGTGCCAGCAGTGACTCGGCTAGCGGGAGCGATGAGCAGTTCTTC. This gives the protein CASSDSASGSDEQFF.